A single sample gave rise to the 23 T cell receptor beta chains below, sequenced in a study of Graves' ophthalmopathy and Graves' hyperthyroidism. CDR3 regions of TCR beta were amplified from RNA transcripts. First-round RT-PCR relied on HTBI primers, and a second-round multiplex PCR came next. TCRdb processed the multiplex PCR reads anew with MiXCR; each CDR3 protein has one entry. The sample contains about 390,000 distinct CDR3 sequences, 15% to 17% of which appear only once. The sample comprised peripheral blood. The receptor source for this set is a woman between 18 and 29 years old with stable Graves' hyperthyroidism.

This clonotype appeared many times. The chain employs TRBV6-2 or TRBV6-3 and TRBJ1-5; maybe TRBD1 (6 bases). The CDR3 runs 18 residues. V lost 6 bases and J lost 1, with 22 bases in between. Per the germline V gene, CDR1 is MNHEY and CDR2 is SVGEGT. CDR3 loop: CASRGGIQGFVSNQPQHF. The DNA of the CDR3 is TGTGCCAGCAGAGGGGGGATACAGGGCTTTGTCAGCAATCAGCCCCAGCATTTT.

This clonotype was seen repeatedly, ten times or more. The chain is built from TRBV19 and TRBJ1-1; D is undetermined. V was cut by 7 bases and J by 4 bases, with 19 bases left in between. The CDR3 runs 15 residues. CDR1 and CDR2 (germline): LNHDA, SQIVND (reference sequence). The CDR3 DNA follows: TGTGCCAGTATCATCGGTGGACCAATCAGCACTGAAGCTTTCTTT. This translates into CASIIGGPISTEAFF.

The chain uses TRBV12-3 or TRBV12-4 and TRBJ2-5; no clear D. Between the trimmed V and J ends, which lost 4 bases and 8 bases, there was a span of 11 bases. CDR3 length: 12 amino acids. CDR3 DNA sequence: TGTGCCAGCAGTTCGAGGCCGACAACCCAGTACTTC. It specifies CASSSRPTTQYF.

This clonotype was observed a few times. The genes are TRBV3-1 and TRBJ1-2; the D is unclear. The CDR3 consists of 14 residues. V dropped 0 bases and J dropped 4 bases, with 9 bases sitting between them. The V gene's germline CDR1 is LGHDT and CDR2 YNNKEL (reference sequence). The CDR3 nucleotides read TGTGCCAGCAGCCAAGAAGGTTCCGGCTATGGCTACACCTTC. This sequence encodes CASSQEGSGYGYTF.

This clonotype was seen at least ten times. CDR3 loop: CASSRSGPENGYTF. The CDR3 region has the DNA TGCGCCAGCAGCCGCTCCGGGCCTGAGAATGGCTACACCTTC. The V call is TRBV5-1, the J call TRBJ1-2; no clear D gene. The V end was cut by 4 bases, the J end by 6 bases, with 16 bases between. Germline V gene data show CDR1 as SGHRS and CDR2 as YFSETQ. The CDR3 runs 14 residues. Together with reference TRBV5-1 and TRBJ1-2, the CDR3 gives the full variable domain: KAGVTQTPRYLIKTRGQQVTLSCSPISGHRSVSWYQQTPGQGLQFLFEYFSETQRNKGNFPGRFSGRQFSNSRSEMNVSTLELGDSALYLCASSRSGPENGYTFGSGTRLTVV.

Only a few counts were recorded for this clonotype. The rearrangement joins TRBV10-3 to TRBJ2-7, with TRBD1 identical over 8 bases. After removal of 6 bases from V and 2 bases from J, the junction contained 6 bases not matched to a gene. The CDR3 has 14 residues. The V gene's germline CDR1 is ENHRY and CDR2 SYGVKD. The CDR3 bases are TGTGCCATCAGCCGTGGACAGGGCACCTACGAGCAGTACTTC. It codes for CAISRGQGTYEQYF.

The sample holds many counts of this clonotype. The V call is TRBV13, the J call TRBJ2-5, with TRBD2 matching over 13 bases. Germline values: CDR1 PRHDT, CDR2 FYEKMQ (reference sequence). J was trimmed by 1 base and V by 1 base; bases with no gene match: 18. This CDR3 is built from 22 residues. As DNA, the CDR3 is TGTGCCAGCAGCTTAGAGTTGACGGGTGGACTAGCGGGGGCCTACTTCCAAGAGACCCAGTACTTC. Encoded protein: CASSLELTGGLAGAYFQETQYF.

This clonotype occurred many times. V and J are TRBV12-3 or TRBV12-4 and TRBJ1-1; 7 bases line up with TRBD1. This CDR3 spans 14 amino acids. J was trimmed by 4 bases and V by 6 bases; bases with no gene match: 8. The CDR3 is CASRGRQGFTEAFF. The CDR3 DNA sequence: TGTGCCAGCAGGGGTCGACAGGGATTCACTGAAGCTTTCTTT.

This clonotype has at least ten counts. Here the CDR3 reads CASSQDLAGGQETQYF. CDR3 coding DNA: TGTGCCAGCAGCCAAGATCTAGCGGGGGGCCAAGAGACCCAGTACTTC. The chain uses TRBV3-1 and TRBJ2-5, with 11 bases identical to TRBD2. This CDR3 is 16 amino acids long. The V segment lost 0 bases and the J segment 1 base; nucleotides outside the gene matches: 1. Germline loops: CDR1 LGHDT, CDR2 YNNKEL (reference sequence).

Regarding this clonotype: A single base separates this from a much larger clone, so it may be a read error. The chain recombines TRBV10-3 with TRBJ1-2; TRBD1 matches at 7 bases. V lost 10 bases to trimming and J lost 4 bases; unmatched junction nucleotides: 18. CDR3 length equals 16 residues. The V gene's germline CDR1 is ENHRY and CDR2 SYGVKD. CDR3 protein: CANLENRGSGRYGYTF. The CDR3 region has the DNA TGTGCCAACCTCGAGAACAGGGGATCGGGGCGCTATGGCTACACCTTC.

The sample holds a few counts of this clonotype. The chain employs TRBV19 and TRBJ2-2; D unresolved. Trimming took 7 bases from V and 5 from J, leaving 8 bases between them. Germline V gene sequence: CDR1 LNHDA, CDR2 SQIVND (reference sequence). The CDR3 length is 12 residues. The CDR3 DNA follows: TGTGCCAGTAAGCATGAGACCGGGGAGCTGTTTTTT. The encoded protein is CASKHETGELFF.

This clonotype was seen only a few times. J is TRBJ1-5 and V is TRBV4-1; no definite D call. CDR3 length equals 16 residues. Germline V gives CDR1 MGHRA, CDR2 YSYEKL. V was cut by 2 bases and J by 3 bases, with 14 bases left in between. CDR3 residues: CASSQLAFISNQPQHF. CDR3 DNA: TGCGCCAGCAGCCAATTGGCTTTCATCTCCAATCAGCCCCAGCATTTT.

This clonotype has a count of ten or more. The chain employs TRBV7-2 and TRBJ1-2; D is uncertain. The CDR3 consists of 14 residues. CDR1 is SGHTA and CDR2 is FQGNSA in the germline V gene. Trimming pared 3 bases from V and 0 bases from J, leaving 8 bases between. DNA of the CDR3: TGTGCCAGCAGCTTGTTCGGAGCTAACTATGGCTACACCTTC. Translated, it gives CASSLFGANYGYTF.

Concerning this clonotype itself: A much larger clone sits a single nucleotide away, making a read error possible. This chain joins TRBV12-3 or TRBV12-4 and TRBJ2-7, with 9 positions matching TRBD1. J was trimmed by 2 bases and V by 8 bases; bases with no gene match: 7. This CDR3 is built from 14 residues. The CDR3 DNA is TGTGCCAGCGCCCGGGACAGGGCAACCTACGAGCAGTACGTC. Translating it yields CASARDRATYEQYV.

This clonotype has ten or more counts. This chain joins TRBV20-1 and TRBJ1-1, with a weak D call TRBD1 (5 bases). The germline CDR1 and CDR2 sequences are DFQATT and SNEGSKA (reference sequence). Trimming removed 6 bases from V and 0 bases from J, with 14 bases in between. The CDR3 spans 14 residues. CDR3 in amino acids: CSALQGSMNTEAFF. The DNA for the CDR3 is TGCAGTGCACTCCAGGGTTCAATGAACACTGAAGCTTTCTTT.

This clonotype came up many times. The chain carries TRBV19 and TRBJ1-5; D is possibly TRBD1 (6 bases). CDR1 and CDR2 (germline): LNHDA, SQIVND (reference sequence). V was trimmed by 6 bases and J by 3 bases, leaving 12 bases between them. The CDR3 is made up of 14 amino acids. CDR3 in amino acids: CASSIDRTNQPQHF. CDR3 nucleotides: TGTGCCAGTAGCATCGACAGGACCAATCAGCCCCAGCATTTT.

This clonotype was counted ten times or more. The J gene is TRBJ2-5, the V gene TRBV2; D remains ambiguous. CDR3 size: 11 residues. In germline, CDR1 is SNHLY, CDR2 FYNNEI. V lost 7 bases to trimming and J lost 5 bases, with 8 bases between them. CDR3 nucleotide sequence: TGTGCCAGCACGGCCCGGGAGACCCAGTACTTC. It is translated as CASTARETQYF.

In this sample, this clonotype turned up many times. The chain employs TRBV20-1 and TRBJ1-2; D gene uncertain. The CDR3 spans 13 residues. Looked up from germline, CDR1 is DFQATT and CDR2 is SNEGSKA (reference sequence). Deletions cut 1 base from V and 2 bases from J, with 8 bases between. DNA for the CDR3: TGCAGTGCTAGAGTAGGAGGGAACTATGGCTACACCTTC. Encoded protein: CSARVGGNYGYTF.

In its sample, this clonotype was seen many times. J is TRBJ1-5 and V is TRBV7-2; 9 bases map to TRBD1. With V trimmed by 5 bases and J by 0 bases, 2 bases remained unmatched. Germline V gene lookup returns CDR1 SGHTA and CDR2 FQGNSA. This CDR3 is built from 15 residues. CDR3 bases: TGTGCCAGCAGCACGGACAGGGGTAGCAATCAGCCCCAGCATTTT. This encodes CASSTDRGSNQPQHF.

This clonotype appeared many times. This rearrangement joins TRBV12-5 to TRBJ2-5; D remains ambiguous. This CDR3 is 16 amino acids long. CDR1 is LGHNT and CDR2 is FRNRAP in the germline V gene. The ends were cut back, 2 bases at V and 0 bases at J, with 13 bases in the middle. This CDR3 is CASGLRAGRYQETQYF. CDR3 sequence (DNA): TGTGCTAGTGGTTTGAGGGCAGGAAGGTACCAAGAGACCCAGTACTTC.

The V call is TRBV12-3 or TRBV12-4, the J call TRBJ1-2; a possible D gene is TRBD1 (6 bases). CDR3 length: 14 residues. Trimming removed 7 bases at V and 3 bases at J, with 15 bases between. DNA of the CDR3: TGTGCCAGCACCTTCGGTGGGGGCGACTATGGCTACACCTTC. Its translation: CASTFGGGDYGYTF.

This clonotype was seen at least ten times. The chain has TRBV3-1 and TRBJ1-6; D unclear. Germline values: CDR1 LGHDT, CDR2 YNNKEL (reference sequence). V was cut by 1 base and J by 4 bases, with 11 bases left in between. The CDR3 runs 16 residues. CDR3 loop: CASSQGAQRYNSPLHF. The CDR3 DNA reads as TGTGCCAGCAGCCAAGGGGCCCAGAGGTATAATTCACCCCTCCACTTT.

The J gene is TRBJ2-7, the V gene TRBV4-1; 8 bases align to TRBD1. CDR1 and CDR2 (germline): MGHRA, YSYEKL. CDR3 length: 14 amino acids. The junction had 5 bases not matched to a gene; V was cut back by 4 bases and J by 3 bases. The CDR3 is CASSPTGVFYEQYF. CDR3 bases: TGCGCCAGCAGCCCGACAGGGGTGTTCTACGAGCAGTACTTC.